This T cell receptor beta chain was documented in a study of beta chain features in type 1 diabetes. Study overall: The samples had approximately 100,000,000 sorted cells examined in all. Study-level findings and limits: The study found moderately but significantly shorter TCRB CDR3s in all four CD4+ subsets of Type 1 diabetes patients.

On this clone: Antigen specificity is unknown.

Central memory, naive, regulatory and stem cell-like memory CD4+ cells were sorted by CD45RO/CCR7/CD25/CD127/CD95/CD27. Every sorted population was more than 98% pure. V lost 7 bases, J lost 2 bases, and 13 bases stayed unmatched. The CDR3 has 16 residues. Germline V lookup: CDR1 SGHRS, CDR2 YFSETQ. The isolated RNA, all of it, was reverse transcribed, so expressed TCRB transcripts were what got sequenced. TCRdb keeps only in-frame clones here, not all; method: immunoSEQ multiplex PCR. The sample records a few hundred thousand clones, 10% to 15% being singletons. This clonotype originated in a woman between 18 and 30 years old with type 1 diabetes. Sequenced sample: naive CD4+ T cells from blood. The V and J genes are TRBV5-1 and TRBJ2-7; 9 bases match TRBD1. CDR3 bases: TGCGCCAGCCGTGCTCCATACAGGGGGCGTCCCTACGAGCAGTACTTC. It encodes CASRAPYRGRPYEQYF.